The clone carrying this TCR beta chain has at least ten counts. The antigen remains unidentified. Germline CDR1 reads MNHNS; CDR2 reads SASEGT. Germline trimming cut 4 bases from V and 6 bases from J; bases unmatched to any gene: 8. CDR3 length: 14 amino acids. The sample originates from a study of CD8 T cells in ankylosing spondylitis. Study findings and constraints: Eight or nine highly homologous variants formed a TCR beta motif that appeared characteristic of ankylosing spondylitis blood.

TCRdb itself ran the 5' RACE reads through MiXCR, one entry per CDR3 protein. The table has tens of thousands of distinct CDR3 sequences, 5.5% to 7.5% seen once. The chain carries TRBV6-1 and TRBJ2-7, with 8 bases fitting TRBD1. The clonotype was recovered from a male donor with ankylosing spondylitis or in good health (not recorded which). Input material: blood, either unsorted or a sorted T cell fraction (not recorded which). CDR3 nucleotide sequence: TGTGCCAGCAGTGTCAGACAGGGGCCGGGCGAGCAGTACTTC. Residues: CASSVRQGPGEQYF.